Below are 5 T cell receptor beta chains sequenced from a single sample in a study of shared clonotypes between healthy human individuals. This table comes from immunoSEQ multiplex PCR, and its TCRdb copy is limited to in-frame clones, with some not included. The table includes 950,000 to 1,100,000 clones, about three quarters detected once. Sequencing used memory CD4+ T cells sorted from blood. The subset here: CD45RA-negative fraction. The receptors derive from a man aged 18 to 29 in good health.

The gene calls are TRBV9 and TRBJ2-1; 7 nucleotides line up with TRBD1. CDR1 and CDR2 from the germline V gene are SGDLS and YYNGEE. The CDR3 has 13 amino acids. J was trimmed by 7 bases and V by 4 bases; bases with no gene match: 5. The CDR3 spells CASSLDRANEQFF. As DNA, the CDR3 is TGTGCCAGCAGCCTTGACAGGGCTAATGAGCAGTTCTTC.

The gene calls are TRBV6-5 and TRBJ1-4, with D tentatively TRBD1 (6 bases). This CDR3 comprises 14 residues. Germline V gene data show CDR1 as MNHEY and CDR2 as SVGAGI. V lost 5 bases and J 4 bases, leaving 11 bases between the germline ends. This chain's CDR3 is CASSRTAFNEKLFF. In DNA form, the CDR3 reads TGTGCCAGCAGTCGGACAGCCTTTAATGAAAAACTGTTTTTT.

V is TRBV6-6 and J is TRBJ2-2; no definite D call. Per the germline V gene, CDR1 is MNHNY and CDR2 is SVGAGI (reference sequence). The ends were cut back, 7 bases at V and 3 bases at J, with 9 bases in the middle. This CDR3 has 13 amino acids. CDR3 sequence reads: CASTGSYTGELFF. CDR3 nucleotides: TGTGCCAGCACCGGGTCCTACACCGGGGAGCTGTTTTTT.

Of note for this clone: This sample also contains other DNA sequences that code for the same CDR3. The J gene is TRBJ2-3, the V gene TRBV11-2; 8 bases are a match to TRBD2. After removal of 3 bases from V and 3 bases from J, the junction contained 2 bases not matched to a gene. The CDR3 length is 14 residues. From germline, CDR1 is SGHAT and CDR2 FQNNGV. The CDR3 reads CASSFGGATDTQYF. In DNA, the CDR3 is TGTGCCAGCAGCTTCGGGGGGGCAACAGATACGCAGTATTTT.

This clone was found a few times. V and J are TRBV10-3 and TRBJ1-5; D gene uncertain. From germline, CDR1 is ENHRY and CDR2 SYGVKD. The CDR3 is 13 residues long. Trimming took off 10 bases at V and 3 bases at J, with 13 bases between the two ends. The CDR3 coding sequence is TGTGCCACCTCCGACTACTTCAATCAGCCCCAGCATTTT. Encoded protein: CATSDYFNQPQHF.